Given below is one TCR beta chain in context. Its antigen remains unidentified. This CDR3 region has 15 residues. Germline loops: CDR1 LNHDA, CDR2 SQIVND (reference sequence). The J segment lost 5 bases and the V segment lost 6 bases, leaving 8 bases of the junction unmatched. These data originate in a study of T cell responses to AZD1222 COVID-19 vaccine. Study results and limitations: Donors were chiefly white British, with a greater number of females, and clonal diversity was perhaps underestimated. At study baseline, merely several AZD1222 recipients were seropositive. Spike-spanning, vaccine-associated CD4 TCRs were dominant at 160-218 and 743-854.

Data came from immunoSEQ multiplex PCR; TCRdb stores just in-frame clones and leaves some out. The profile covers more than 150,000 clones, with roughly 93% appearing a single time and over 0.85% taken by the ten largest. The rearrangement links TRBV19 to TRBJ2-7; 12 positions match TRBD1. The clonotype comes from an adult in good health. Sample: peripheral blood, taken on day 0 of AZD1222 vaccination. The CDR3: CASRGAGTGGHEQYF. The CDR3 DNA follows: TGTGCCAGTAGGGGGGCCGGGACAGGGGGCCACGAGCAGTACTTC.